Detailed here is one T cell receptor beta chain. At least ten counts were recorded for this clonotype. There is no known antigen for this receptor. Base qualities are not recorded, but no much larger clone differs from it by a single base. V sheds 2 bases and J sheds 0 bases, leaving 7 bases between their ends. The germline V gene (reference sequence) supplies CDR1 DFQATT and CDR2 SNEGSKA. From cysteine to phenylalanine, the CDR3 is 14 amino acids long. CDR3 DNA only is kept here, 42 bases in frame from base 1. A patient counted as having stable Graves' hyperthyroidism if no progression to ophthalmopathy occurred over 18 months of follow-up. Hyperthyroidism patients were newly diagnosed, had a disease duration of under 2 months, and were aged 18 to 65 years. The study excluded patients with uncontrolled infections, other autoimmune diseases, pregnancy or lactation. Diagnoses were established on the basis of clinical symptoms, serum thyroxine and TRAb, thyroid ultrasound, and orbital computed tomography. PBMCs were separated from roughly 10 ml of fresh peripheral blood using Ficoll-Paque density gradient centrifugation. Total RNA was extracted with Trizol reagent, and quality was checked on an Agilent 2100 Bioanalyzer.

This entry belongs to a study of T cells in Graves' hyperthyroidism and ophthalmopathy (dated by TCRdb to the late 2010s). Regarding the complete study: Peripheral blood was sampled at the time of initial diagnosis, prior to any treatment. Prospective prediction of ophthalmopathy was tested in an independent validation cohort of approximately 19 hyperthyroidism patients and around 16 patients who later progressed to ophthalmopathy. Thyroid tissue and blood T-cell repertoires from over 5 Graves' hyperthyroidism patients were also compared in the study. For training and testing, the 80 to 100 patients in the discovery cohort were randomly divided in a 7:3 ratio. To identify distinguishing TCR V-J signatures, a discovery cohort of around 98 patients was used, comprising roughly 45 with Graves' ophthalmopathy and some 57 with stable Graves' hyperthyroidism. The paper reports TCR Vbeta CDR3 sequencing of approximately 140 peripheral blood samples: 40 or so ophthalmopathy, some 80 hyperthyroidism and 17 progressor patients. Once sampling was done, hyperthyroidism patients were given methimazole at a starting dose of 30 mg daily, whereas ophthalmopathy patients were given high-dose intravenous methylprednisolone.

The TCR beta CDR3 regions were amplified from RNA transcripts. A first-round RT-PCR of the TCR CDR3 used the HTBI primer set with the Qiagen OneStep RT-PCR kit. The libraries were constructed in a second round of multiplex PCR and then size-selected and purified. Libraries were sequenced paired-end with 100 bp reads on an Illumina HiSeq2000. Per the authors' processing: SOAPnuke was used to process the raw data, removing reads that contained adapters or uncalled bases, had a mean Phred below 15, or lacked an exact match to the constant primer or identifier. High-quality paired reads were merged with COPE v1.2.5, and unique nucleotide sequences were defined as clonotypes. MiTCR v1.1 was used to align the clonotypes against IMGT TRBV, TRBD and TRBJ reference segments. Only V-J combinations with frequency above 0.0001, covering 99.2% of repertoires, were analysed. The TCS score was defined as the ratio of F50 (clonal expansion) to E x V (chaos), calculated using BLOSUM62-based TCRdist between CDR3 peptides within each V-J. Welch's t-statistics and random forest reduced around 520 V-J features to 13, which were used in a naive Bayes classifier (R e1071). TCRdb reprocessing: public reads trimmed at Q25 with fastp, clones called with MiXCR, in-frame beta chains kept. Each CDR3 protein gets just one entry, which takes the most common genes and DNA from the rows behind it. Clone size and V and J calls follow TCRdb, not the original study. This sample comprises about 710,000 distinct CDR3 sequences, about 16% of them detected only once. Around 8.1% of the sample is taken by the ten largest.

What the work shows at the level of the full study, not this receptor alone: Most expanded thyroid clonotypes (frequency above 0.001) were also found in blood, which suggests that blood repertoires may mirror thyroid immune responses. In cross-validation, a model built on a 13 V-J signature told ophthalmopathy apart from stable hyperthyroidism with over 85% sensitivity and around 83% specificity, and in testing the same model reached 80%/75%. Sample size was not statistically predetermined, and investigators were not blinded to group allocation. In validation, the model predicted progression to ophthalmopathy a median of about 6.8 months before onset, with approximately 71% sensitivity and 72.22% specificity.

The rearrangement joined TRBV20-1 to TRBJ2-2, with TRBD2 as a weak D call on 5 bases. Sequencing was done on a sample of blood. This clonotype originated in a man between 18 and 35 years old with Graves' hyperthyroidism. The CDR3 is CSARRGTNTGELFF. The DNA reads TGCAGTGCTAGACGAGGGACGAACACCGGGGAGCTGTTTTTT.